This is a list of T cell receptor beta chains from one sample in a study of Graves' ophthalmopathy and Graves' hyperthyroidism. Each CDR3 protein gets one entry after TCRdb re-called the multiplex PCR reads with MiXCR. This table has over a million distinct CDR3 sequences, about 40% appearing once. The material sequenced was peripheral blood or thyroid tissue (not recorded which). These receptors were obtained from an adult man with Graves' hyperthyroidism. CDR3s include the opening cysteine and the closing phenylalanine or tryptophan. The D gene is left open where the match is weak. The listing skips clone size in some rows; elsewhere it reads once, few, many or a size class.

17	TRBJ1-6	once	-	TRBV7-2	CASSSVAGGTYNSPLHF	TGTGCCAGCAGCTCGGTAGCGGGAGGCACCTATAATTCACCCCTCCACTTT
15	TRBJ1-5	few	TRBD1	TRBV19	CASREQGGRNQPQHF	TGTGCCAGTAGGGAACAGGGGGGACGCAATCAGCCCCAGCATTTT
13	TRBJ2-3	many	-	TRBV7-9	CASSLGSTDTQYF	TGTGCCAGCAGCTTAGGCAGCACAGATACGCAGTATTTT
16	TRBJ1-4	many	-	TRBV10-3	CAISERNRATNEKLFF	TGTGCCATCAGTGAGCGAAACAGAGCAACTAATGAAAAACTGTTTTTT
16	TRBJ2-7	few	TRBD2	TRBV29-1	CSVRLNGRAVDYEQYF	TGCAGCGTTCGATTGAACGGGAGGGCCGTTGACTACGAGCAGTACTTC
15	TRBJ2-7	few	TRBD1	TRBV28	CASSLGPGQSYEQYF	TGTGCCAGCAGCTTAGGACCGGGACAGTCCTACGAGCAGTACTTC
15	TRBJ1-1	-	-	TRBV25-1	CASSTTDRRNTEAFF	TGTGCCAGCAGCACAACAGACAGGCGAAACACTGAAGCTTTCTTT
11	TRBJ1-4	many	-	TRBV11-2	CASSSGRKLFF	TGTGCCAGCAGTTCTGGCAGAAAACTGTTTTTT
15	TRBJ1-4	many	-	TRBV7-9	CASSGPGKINEKLFF	TGTGCCAGCAGCGGACCAGGGAAAATAAATGAAAAACTGTTTTTT
13	TRBJ1-5	-	TRBD1	TRBV24-1	CANAGQDGQPQHF	TGTGCGAACGCGGGACAGGATGGTCAGCCCCAGCATTTT
15	TRBJ2-5	few	-	TRBV3-1	CASSHAGGREETQYF	TGTGCCAGCAGCCATGCCGGGGGCAGGGAAGAGACCCAGTACTTC
14	TRBJ1-6	-	TRBD1	TRBV7-9	CASSRDREESPLHF	TGTGCCAGCAGCCGGGACAGGGAGGAGTCACCCCTCCACTTT
17	TRBJ2-5	few	-	TRBV19	CASSIENRGGLQETQYF	TGTGCCAGTAGTATAGAGAACAGGGGAGGACTCCAAGAGACCCAGTACTTC
16	TRBJ2-2	few	-	TRBV14	CASSQDLQWGTGELFF	TGTGCCAGCAGCCAAGATTTACAGTGGGGGACCGGGGAGCTGTTTTTT
15	TRBJ1-1	-	TRBD1	TRBV29-1	CSVGTGGTRGTEAFF	TGCAGCGTTGGGACAGGGGGTACGAGGGGAACTGAAGCTTTCTTT
13	TRBJ1-1	-	TRBD1	TRBV19	CASQTGRVTEAFF	TGTGCCTCCCAGACAGGGAGAGTCACTGAAGCTTTCTTT
12	TRBJ1-3	many	-	TRBV7-2	CASSLKGNTIYF	TGTGCCAGCAGCTTGAAGGGAAACACCATATATTTT
13	TRBJ2-2	-	-	TRBV6-9	CASTGAVTGELSW	TGTGCCAGCACAGGGGCGGTCACCGGGGAGCTGTCTTGG
14	TRBJ2-5	-	TRBD1	TRBV7-9	CASSSTGVEETQYF	TGTGCCAGCAGTTCCACAGGGGTAGAAGAGACCCAGTACTTC
13	TRBJ2-5	-	-	TRBV20-1	CSASNDGLTAQYF	TGCAGTGCTAGCAACGATGGACTAACGGCCCAGTACTTC
15	TRBJ1-5	many	TRBD1	TRBV20-1	CSAASGTGFRQPQHF	TGCAGTGCTGCATCCGGGACAGGGTTCCGTCAGCCCCAGCATTTT
16	TRBJ1-5	few	-	TRBV18	CASSPSTPNSNQPQHF	TGTGCCAGCTCACCATCAACCCCAAATAGCAATCAGCCCCAGCATTTT
16	TRBJ1-2	many	-	TRBV10-3	CAISDPRDTLAYGYTF	TGTGCCATCAGTGACCCTCGGGATACTTTGGCTTATGGCTACACCTTC